The 25 T cell receptor beta chains reported below all come from one sample, sequenced in a study of identifying expanded T cells in peripheral blood. TCRdb keeps only in-frame clones here, not all; method: immunoSEQ multiplex PCR. Among 83,000 or so clones listed, about 88% were seen once. Sequenced material: blood. These receptors came from a person aged 18-69 years in good health.

The chain joins TRBV14 to TRBJ2-7, with D uncertain. CDR1 is SGHDN and CDR2 is FVKESK in the germline V gene. The CDR3 sequence is 14 residues long. Deletions cut 1 base from V and 3 bases from J, with 10 bases between. The CDR3 sequence is CASSQVLGIYEQYF. The CDR3 bases are TGTGCCAGCAGCCAAGTCTTGGGGATCTACGAGCAGTACTTC.

The chain recombines TRBV30 with TRBJ1-2, with 7 positions matching TRBD1. Germline CDR1 GTSNPN, CDR2 SVGIG (reference sequence). The CDR3 runs 14 residues. V lost 3 bases, J lost 4 bases, and 8 bases stayed unmatched. CDR3 DNA: TGTGCCTGGAGAAAACAGGGGACTTCCTATGGCTACACCTTC. Translating it yields CAWRKQGTSYGYTF.

The sample holds a few counts of this clone. The rearrangement uses TRBV6-1 and TRBJ1-4; D gene unclear. Per germline, CDR1 MNHNS and CDR2 SASEGT. V shed 3 bases and J shed 7 bases, with 12 bases lying between them. The CDR3 extends over 14 amino acids. The CDR3: CASSDGSGGEKLFF. The CDR3 DNA sequence: TGTGCCAGCAGTGATGGCTCCGGAGGTGAAAAACTGTTTTTT.

Here the CDR3 reads CASSLVEGLGNSPLHF. Written as DNA, the CDR3 is TGTGCCAGCAGCTTGGTAGAGGGGCTGGGAAATTCACCCCTCCACTTT. The V call is TRBV5-4, the J call TRBJ1-6; TRBD1 might be the D (5 bases). The CDR3 extends over 16 amino acids. Germline V gene data show CDR1 as SGHNT and CDR2 as YYREEE (reference sequence). Trimming cost V 0 bases and J 7 bases, with 14 bases left between them.

This chain joins TRBV29-1 and TRBJ2-3; a weak D match, TRBD1 (7 bases). CDR3 length: 15 residues. CDR1 is SQVTM, CDR2 ANQGSEA, per germline. Trimming removed 3 bases from V and 4 bases from J, with 17 bases in between. The CDR3 region has the DNA TGCAGCGTTGATAACAGGGGAGGTATCGCAGATACGCAGTATTTT. It specifies CSVDNRGGIADTQYF.

This clone was picked up one time. V usage is TRBV2 and J usage is TRBJ2-7; the match to TRBD1 covers 11 bases. This CDR3 is 18 amino acids long. J lost 3 bases, V lost 1 base, and 11 bases had no gene match. Germline CDR1 is SNHLY and CDR2 is FYNNEI. The CDR3: CASSEGLSGGTGGYEQYF. CDR3 sequence (DNA): TGTGCCAGCAGTGAAGGTCTCAGCGGCGGGACAGGGGGCTACGAGCAGTACTTC.

This clone appeared once. The chain combines TRBV29-1 with TRBJ2-1, with D unclear. The CDR3 length is 13 residues. Trimming cost V 4 bases and J 0 bases, with 7 bases left between them. Germline assignment: CDR1 SQVTM and CDR2 ANQGSEA. Written as DNA, the CDR3 is TGCAGCGTTGCACAGAGCTCCTACAATGAGCAGTTCTTC. Protein: CSVAQSSYNEQFF.

V usage is TRBV11-2 and J usage is TRBJ2-7; 7 nucleotides line up with TRBD1. Germline V gene lookup returns CDR1 SGHAT and CDR2 FQNNGV. This CDR3 comprises 15 residues. V gave up 3 bases and J gave up 5 bases; unmatched junction bases: 10. CDR3 amino acids: CASSLLPTGMDEQYF. CDR3 sequence (DNA): TGTGCCAGCAGCTTGCTCCCGACAGGGATGGACGAGCAGTACTTC.

The V call is TRBV28, the J call TRBJ2-5; perhaps TRBD1 as D (6 bases). Germline-derived CDR1 and CDR2 are MDHEN and SYDVKM. This CDR3 region has 13 residues. The ends were cut back, 6 bases at V and 1 base at J, with 9 bases in the middle. CDR3 amino acids: CASRHRAQETQYF. In DNA, the CDR3 is TGTGCCAGCAGACACAGGGCCCAAGAGACCCAGTACTTC.

This clone was recorded only once. This rearrangement joins TRBV19 to TRBJ2-1; unclear D gene. Between the trimmed V and J ends, which lost 9 bases and 0 bases, there was a span of 9 bases. There are 13 residues in the CDR3. Per germline, CDR1 LNHDA and CDR2 SQIVND (reference sequence). The CDR3 is CASYGHSYNEQFF. CDR3 nucleotides: TGTGCCAGCTATGGGCACTCCTACAATGAGCAGTTCTTC. Based on the CDR3 plus reference TRBV19 and TRBJ2-1, the full variable domain is DGGITQSPKYLFRKEGQNVTLSCEQNLNHDAMYWYRQDPGQGLRLIYYSQIVNDFQKGDIAEGYSVSREKKESFPLTVTSAQKNPTAFYLCASYGHSYNEQFFGPGTRLTVL.

This chain joins TRBV27 and TRBJ1-5; no firm D call. The CDR3 runs to 15 residues. Germline V gene sequence: CDR1 MNHEY, CDR2 SMNVEV (reference sequence). V was pared by 7 bases and J by 0 bases, with 13 bases between. In DNA, the CDR3 is TGTGCCAGCATGACGACACTCTATAGCAATCAGCCCCAGCATTTT. Protein sequence: CASMTTLYSNQPQHF.

The rearrangement uses TRBV28 and TRBJ1-5, with TRBD1 as a possible D gene (6 bases). CDR1 MDHEN and CDR2 SYDVKM come from the germline V gene. V lost 5 bases to trimming and J lost 3 bases, with 17 bases between them. CDR3 length: 16 residues. CDR3 bases: TGTGCCAGCAGTGCCCCGTGGCAGGGGCACAATCAGCCCCAGCATTTT. Its translation: CASSAPWQGHNQPQHF.

The CDR3 DNA reads as TGTGCCAGTAGCCCCGGCCGGAGAGATACGCAGTATTTT. It translates to CASSPGRRDTQYF. The V gene is TRBV19, the J gene TRBJ2-3, with unresolved D. Looked up from germline, CDR1 is LNHDA and CDR2 is SQIVND (reference sequence). The CDR3 totals 13 residues. The germline V and J ends were trimmed by 6 bases and 5 bases, with 12 bases remaining between them.

The chain uses TRBV7-6 and TRBJ1-3; 8 bases align to TRBD1. Per germline, CDR1 SGHVS and CDR2 FNYEAQ. V dropped 3 bases and J dropped 0; count of bases not matched to a gene: 4. This CDR3 spans 16 amino acids. The CDR3 sequence: CASSLITGGSGNTIYF. CDR3 in DNA: TGTGCCAGCAGCTTGATTACAGGGGGCTCTGGAAACACCATATATTTT.

The V call is TRBV5-1, the J call TRBJ2-7; TRBD2 agrees at 11 bases. V gave up 4 bases and J gave up 5 bases; unmatched junction bases: 20. Germline CDR1 SGHRS, CDR2 YFSETQ. This CDR3 is built from 19 residues. This CDR3 is CASSPGLVGLADLLHEQYF. Here the CDR3 DNA reads TGCGCCAGCAGCCCTGGACTCGTGGGACTAGCGGACTTACTTCACGAGCAGTACTTC.

V gene TRBV5-5 combines with J gene TRBJ1-2, with D unclear. The CDR3 is made up of 14 amino acids. V lost 4 bases, J lost 4 bases, and 14 bases lay in between. Per the germline V gene, CDR1 is SGHKS and CDR2 is YYEKEE (reference sequence). CDR3 loop: CASSPLEHLYGYTF. CDR3 in DNA: TGTGCCAGCAGCCCCTTGGAGCACCTCTATGGCTACACCTTC.

This chain connects TRBV7-8 to TRBJ2-1; D is tentatively TRBD1 or TRBD2 (5 bases each). The CDR3 runs to 14 residues. Trimming pared 7 bases from V and 10 bases from J, leaving 20 bases between. Germline values: CDR1 SGHVS, CDR2 FQNEAQ. In nucleotides, the CDR3 is TGTGCCAGCATCCCGCTTCTAGGCAGGGAGGAGCAGTTCTTC. It codes for CASIPLLGREEQFF.

This chain joins TRBV5-1 and TRBJ1-1, with a possible D match to TRBD1 (6 bases). Deletions cut 3 bases from V and 1 base from J, with 10 bases between. Germline CDR1 and CDR2: SGHRS and YFSETQ. The CDR3 length is 14 residues. For the CDR3, the DNA is TGCGCCAGCAGCTATGACAGGTGGAACACTGAAGCTTTCTTT. It encodes CASSYDRWNTEAFF.

V is TRBV5-1 and J is TRBJ2-3; TRBD1 agrees at 7 bases. Germline V CDR1 and CDR2: SGHRS, YFSETQ. V gave up 5 bases and J gave up 7 bases; unmatched junction bases: 19. This CDR3 contains 17 residues. The DNA for the CDR3 is TGCGCCAGCAGGTATAGAGGACAGGCCGATCGCATGAATACGCAGTATTTT. Protein: CASRYRGQADRMNTQYF.

This clone was seen just once. The chain links TRBV19 to TRBJ2-7; TRBD1 agrees at 8 bases. Trimming removed 10 bases from V and 2 bases from J; junction bases left unmatched: 13. Germline values: CDR1 LNHDA, CDR2 SQIVND (reference sequence). This CDR3 contains 15 residues. This CDR3 is CATPGVGTGTYEQYF. The CDR3 region has the DNA TGTGCCACCCCCGGAGTCGGGACAGGTACCTACGAGCAGTACTTC.

The V and J genes are TRBV18 and TRBJ2-3; TRBD1 agrees at 8 bases. V lost 1 base to trimming and J lost 10 bases; unmatched junction nucleotides: 1. This CDR3 comprises 12 residues. The germline V gene encodes CDR1 KGHSH and CDR2 LQKENI. CDR3 region: CASSPQTGAQYF. The CDR3 nucleotides are TGTGCCAGCTCACCACAGACAGGGGCGCAGTATTTT.

The chain links TRBV6-1 to TRBJ1-5, with unresolved D. From germline, CDR1 is MNHNS and CDR2 SASEGT. V was cut by 1 base and J by 6 bases, with 7 bases left in between. The CDR3 totals 13 residues. As DNA, the CDR3 is TGTGCCAGCAGTGAAGACGGTGGTCAGCCCCAGCATTTT. The encoded protein is CASSEDGGQPQHF.

V usage is TRBV9 and J usage is TRBJ1-1, with D perhaps matching TRBD1 (5 bases). Germline V gene data show CDR1 as SGDLS and CDR2 as YYNGEE. The CDR3 consists of 16 residues. V lost 3 bases to trimming and J lost 4 bases, with 19 bases between them. The CDR3 nucleotides are TGTGCCAGCAGCGCTAGTGGGGCAGGGATGGGCACTGAAGCTTTCTTT. It yields the protein CASSASGAGMGTEAFF.

The V call is TRBV6-5, the J call TRBJ1-2; a weak D match, TRBD1 (5 bases). The germline V gene has CDR1 MNHEY and CDR2 SVGAGI. The CDR3 is made up of 15 amino acids. Trimming left V 2 bases short and J 3 bases short, with 13 bases between. The CDR3 DNA is TGTGCCAGCAGTTACGGCAGCCGAGGGGACTATGGCTACACCTTC. This encodes CASSYGSRGDYGYTF.

The sample holds one count of this clone. CDR3: CATSLDRERGYTF. The CDR3 bases are TGTGCCACCAGCCTGGACAGGGAGCGTGGCTACACCTTC. The rearrangement links TRBV15 to TRBJ1-2; 8 nucleotides match TRBD1. The CDR3 runs to 13 residues. Germline V gives CDR1 LNHNV, CDR2 YYDKDF (reference sequence). V lost 5 bases, J lost 7 bases, and 6 bases stayed unmatched.